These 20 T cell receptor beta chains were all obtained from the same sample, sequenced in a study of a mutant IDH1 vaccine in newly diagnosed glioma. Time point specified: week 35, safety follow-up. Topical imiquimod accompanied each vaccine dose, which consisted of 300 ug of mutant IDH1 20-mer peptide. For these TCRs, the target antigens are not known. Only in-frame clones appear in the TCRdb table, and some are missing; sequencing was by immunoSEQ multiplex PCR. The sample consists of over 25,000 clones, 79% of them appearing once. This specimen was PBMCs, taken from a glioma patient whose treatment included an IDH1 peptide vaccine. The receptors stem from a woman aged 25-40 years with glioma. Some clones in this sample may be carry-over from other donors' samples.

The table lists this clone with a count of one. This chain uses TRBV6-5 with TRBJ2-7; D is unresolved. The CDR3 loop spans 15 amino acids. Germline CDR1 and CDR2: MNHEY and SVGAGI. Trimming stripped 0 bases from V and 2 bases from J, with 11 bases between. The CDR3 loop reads CASSYSGVPPYEQYF. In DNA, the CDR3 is TGTGCCAGCAGTTACTCTGGAGTCCCGCCCTACGAGCAGTACTTC.

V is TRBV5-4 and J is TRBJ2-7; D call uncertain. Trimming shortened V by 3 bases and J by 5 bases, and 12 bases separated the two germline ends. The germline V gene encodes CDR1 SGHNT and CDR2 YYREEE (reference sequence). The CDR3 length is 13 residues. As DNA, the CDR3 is TGTGCCAGCAGCTCCTACGGCAGCGACGAGCAGTACTTC. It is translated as CASSSYGSDEQYF.

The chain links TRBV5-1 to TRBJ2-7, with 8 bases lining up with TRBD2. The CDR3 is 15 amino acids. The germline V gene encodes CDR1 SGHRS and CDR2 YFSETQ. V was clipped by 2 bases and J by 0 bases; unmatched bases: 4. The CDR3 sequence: CASSFMREDSYEQYF. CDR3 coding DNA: TGCGCCAGCAGCTTTATGCGGGAGGACTCCTACGAGCAGTACTTC.

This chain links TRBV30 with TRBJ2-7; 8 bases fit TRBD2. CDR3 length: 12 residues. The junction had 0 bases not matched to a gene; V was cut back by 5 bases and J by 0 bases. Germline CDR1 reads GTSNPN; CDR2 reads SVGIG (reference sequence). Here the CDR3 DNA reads TGTGCCTGGCGGGAGGGCTCCTACGAGCAGTACTTC. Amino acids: CAWREGSYEQYF.

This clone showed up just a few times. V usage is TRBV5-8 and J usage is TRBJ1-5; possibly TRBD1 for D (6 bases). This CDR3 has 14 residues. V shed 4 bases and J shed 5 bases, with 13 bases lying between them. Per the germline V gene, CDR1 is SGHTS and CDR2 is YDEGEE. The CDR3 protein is CASSDDRFYQPQHF. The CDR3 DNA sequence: TGTGCCAGCAGCGATGACAGGTTTTATCAGCCCCAGCATTTT.

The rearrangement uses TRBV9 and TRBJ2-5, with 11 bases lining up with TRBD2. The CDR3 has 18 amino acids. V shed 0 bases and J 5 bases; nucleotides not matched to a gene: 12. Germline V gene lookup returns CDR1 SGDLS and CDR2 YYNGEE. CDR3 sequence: CASSVGASGRSLGETQYF. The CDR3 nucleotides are TGTGCCAGCAGCGTAGGCGCTAGCGGGAGGTCCTTGGGGGAGACCCAGTACTTC.

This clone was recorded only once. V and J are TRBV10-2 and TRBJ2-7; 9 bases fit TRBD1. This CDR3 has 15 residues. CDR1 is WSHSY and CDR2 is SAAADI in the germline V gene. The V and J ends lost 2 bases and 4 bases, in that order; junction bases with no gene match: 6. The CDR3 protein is CASSEGAGQGYEQYF. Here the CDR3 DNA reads TGCGCCAGCAGTGAGGGTGCGGGACAGGGATACGAGCAGTACTTC.

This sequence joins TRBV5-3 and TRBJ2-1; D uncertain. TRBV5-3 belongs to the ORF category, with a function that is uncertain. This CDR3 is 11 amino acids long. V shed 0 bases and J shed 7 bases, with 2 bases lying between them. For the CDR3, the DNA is TGTGCCAGAAGCTTGGGAAATGAGCAGTTCTTC. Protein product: CARSLGNEQFF.

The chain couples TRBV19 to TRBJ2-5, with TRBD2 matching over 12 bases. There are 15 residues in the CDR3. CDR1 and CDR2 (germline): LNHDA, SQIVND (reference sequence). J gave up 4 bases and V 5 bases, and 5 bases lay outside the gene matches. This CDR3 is CASSDPGLAGETQYF. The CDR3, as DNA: TGTGCCAGTAGTGACCCGGGACTAGCGGGAGAGACCCAGTACTTC.

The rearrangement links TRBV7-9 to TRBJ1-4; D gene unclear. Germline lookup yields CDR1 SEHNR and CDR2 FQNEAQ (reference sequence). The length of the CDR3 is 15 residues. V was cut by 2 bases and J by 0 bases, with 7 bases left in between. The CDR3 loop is CASSLRQATNEKLFF. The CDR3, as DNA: TGTGCCAGCAGCTTACGCCAAGCAACTAATGAAAAACTGTTTTTT. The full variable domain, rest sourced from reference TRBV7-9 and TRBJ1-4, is DTGVSQNPRHKITKRGQNVTFRCDPISEHNRLYWYRQTLGQGPEFLTYFQNEAQLEKSRLLSDRFSAERPKGSFSTLEIQRTEQGDSAMYLCASSLRQATNEKLFFGSGTQLSVL.

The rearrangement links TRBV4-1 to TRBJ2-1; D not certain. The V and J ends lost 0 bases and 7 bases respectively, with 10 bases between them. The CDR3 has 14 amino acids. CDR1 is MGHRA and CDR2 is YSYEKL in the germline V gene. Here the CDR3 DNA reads TGCGCCAGCAGCCAAGAAGCGCTGAGTAATGAGCAGTTCTTC. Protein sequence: CASSQEALSNEQFF.

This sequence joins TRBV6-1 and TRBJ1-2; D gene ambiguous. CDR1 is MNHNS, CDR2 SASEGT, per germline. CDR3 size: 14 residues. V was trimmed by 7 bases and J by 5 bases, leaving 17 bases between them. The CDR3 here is CASIPLRDVYGYTF. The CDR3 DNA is TGTGCCAGCATTCCACTCCGGGATGTTTATGGCTACACCTTC.

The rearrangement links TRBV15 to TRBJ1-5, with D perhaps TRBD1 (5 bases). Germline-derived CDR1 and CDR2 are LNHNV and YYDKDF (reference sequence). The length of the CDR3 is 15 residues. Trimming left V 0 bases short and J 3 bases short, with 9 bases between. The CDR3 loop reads CATSRDGRDNQPQHF. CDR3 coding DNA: TGTGCCACCAGCAGAGATGGCAGGGACAATCAGCCCCAGCATTTT.

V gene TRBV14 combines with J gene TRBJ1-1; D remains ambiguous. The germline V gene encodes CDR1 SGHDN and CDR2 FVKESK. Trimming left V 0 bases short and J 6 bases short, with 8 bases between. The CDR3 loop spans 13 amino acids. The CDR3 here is CASSQEVRAEAFF. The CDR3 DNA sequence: TGTGCCAGCAGCCAAGAAGTGAGAGCTGAAGCTTTCTTT.

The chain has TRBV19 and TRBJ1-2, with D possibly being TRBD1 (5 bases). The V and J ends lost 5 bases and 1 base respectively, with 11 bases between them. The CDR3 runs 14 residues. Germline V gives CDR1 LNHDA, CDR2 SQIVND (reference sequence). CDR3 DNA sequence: TGTGCCAGTAGTGAGGTCAGGGTTAACTATGGCTACACCTTC. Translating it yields CASSEVRVNYGYTF.

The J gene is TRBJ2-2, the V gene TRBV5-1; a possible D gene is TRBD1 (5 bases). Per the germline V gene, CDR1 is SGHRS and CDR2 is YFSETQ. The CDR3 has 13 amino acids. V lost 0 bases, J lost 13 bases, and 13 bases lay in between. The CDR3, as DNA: TGCGCCAGCAGCTTGGGACAGCGACGGTGGCTGTTTTTT. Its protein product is CASSLGQRRWLFF.

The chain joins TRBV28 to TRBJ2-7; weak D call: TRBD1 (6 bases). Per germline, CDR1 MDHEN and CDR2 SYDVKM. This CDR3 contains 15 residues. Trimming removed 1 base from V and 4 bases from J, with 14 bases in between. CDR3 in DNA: TGTGCCAGCAGTTTATCAGGGGAGAGGATTTACGAGCAGTACTTC. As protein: CASSLSGERIYEQYF.

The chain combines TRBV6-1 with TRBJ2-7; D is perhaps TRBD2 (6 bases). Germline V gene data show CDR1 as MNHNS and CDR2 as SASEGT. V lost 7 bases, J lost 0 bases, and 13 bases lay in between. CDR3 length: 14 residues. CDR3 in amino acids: CASTEGLGSYEQYF. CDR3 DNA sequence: TGTGCCAGCACCGAGGGACTGGGCTCCTACGAGCAGTACTTC.

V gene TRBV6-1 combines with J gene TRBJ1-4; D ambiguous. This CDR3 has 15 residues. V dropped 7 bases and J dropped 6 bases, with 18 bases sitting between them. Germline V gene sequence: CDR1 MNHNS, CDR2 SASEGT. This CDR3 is CASTEDFAGYEKLFF. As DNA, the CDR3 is TGTGCCAGCACAGAGGACTTCGCGGGCTATGAAAAACTGTTTTTT.

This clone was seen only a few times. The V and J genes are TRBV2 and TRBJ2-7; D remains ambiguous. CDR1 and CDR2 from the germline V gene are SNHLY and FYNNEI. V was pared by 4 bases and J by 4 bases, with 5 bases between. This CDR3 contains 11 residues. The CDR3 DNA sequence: TGTGCCAGCAGTGGCGGATACGAGCAGTACTTC. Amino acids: CASSGGYEQYF.